This entry lists 20 T cell receptor beta chains sequenced from one sample in a study of cytotoxic CD8 clonotypes in ibrutinib-treated CLL. Sequencing was performed with immunoSEQ multiplex PCR; in TCRdb, only in-frame clones are kept and a portion is missing. The sample shows 250,000 to 350,000 clones, around 76% of them seen only once. The source material was PBMCs, sampled at disease progression, from a patient treated with ibrutinib. The receptors shown here come from a human donor with chronic lymphocytic leukemia.

The chain has TRBV29-1 and TRBJ2-7; either TRBD1 or TRBD2 may supply D (6 bases each). The CDR3 runs to 15 residues. The germline V gene encodes CDR1 SQVTM and CDR2 ANQGSEA. The V gene lost 6 bases and the J gene lost 2 bases, with 20 bases spanning the gap. In DNA form, the CDR3 reads TGCAGCGTAACTGGAGGGGACTGGGGGCCCTACGAGCAGTACTTC. Translating gives CSVTGGDWGPYEQYF.

The chain is built from TRBV27 and TRBJ2-1; no clear D gene. Trimming took 0 bases from V and 6 from J, leaving 6 bases between them. The CDR3 has 13 residues. CDR1 and CDR2 (germline): MNHEY, SMNVEV (reference sequence). The CDR3 here is CASSLSFVNEQFF. The CDR3 nucleotides are TGTGCCAGCAGTTTATCCTTCGTCAATGAGCAGTTCTTC.

The chain employs TRBV11-1 and TRBJ2-7; D unclear. Germline V gene lookup returns CDR1 SGHAT and CDR2 FQDESV (reference sequence). V was trimmed by 3 bases and J by 7 bases, leaving 19 bases between them. The CDR3 length is 15 residues. CDR3 protein: CASSLWIIPYEEQYF. The CDR3, as DNA: TGTGCCAGCAGCTTGTGGATAATCCCCTACGAAGAGCAGTACTTC.

The V and J genes are TRBV11-3 and TRBJ2-5, with D uncertain. V was clipped by 1 base and J by 6 bases, with 6 bases between them. The CDR3 runs 12 residues. The germline V gene has CDR1 SGHNT and CDR2 YENEEA. The CDR3 DNA reads as TGTGCCAGCAGCTTAGGTCAGCAGACCCAGTACTTC. This encodes CASSLGQQTQYF.

The chain combines TRBV25-1 with TRBJ2-4; D ambiguous. Germline V lookup: CDR1 MGHDK, CDR2 SYGVNS. The CDR3 runs 17 residues. The V end lost 3 bases, the J end lost 7 bases, and 22 bases lay between the germline ends. The CDR3 nucleotides read TGTGCCAGCAGTGAGCCCCGGCGGCACTGGGCCCTGAACATTCAGTACTTC. It encodes CASSEPRRHWALNIQYF.

The V and J genes are TRBV29-1 and TRBJ2-3, with a tentative D call TRBD1 (6 bases). This CDR3 has 13 amino acids. V lost 0 bases to trimming and J lost 3 bases, with 7 bases between them. CDR1 SQVTM and CDR2 ANQGSEA come from the germline V gene. Here the CDR3 reads CSVEEGQTDTQYF. The DNA of the CDR3 is TGCAGCGTTGAAGAGGGACAAACAGATACGCAGTATTTT.

CDR3 region: CASSHLQGAGEQYF. The CDR3 DNA follows: TGCGCCAGCAGCCACTTGCAGGGGGCGGGCGAGCAGTACTTC. The chain recombines TRBV4-1 with TRBJ2-7, with 8 bases fitting TRBD1. The CDR3 totals 14 residues. Germline assignment: CDR1 MGHRA and CDR2 YSYEKL. The V segment lost 3 bases and the J segment 6 bases; nucleotides outside the gene matches: 7.

The J gene is TRBJ1-1, the V gene TRBV7-6; TRBD1 is a possible D gene (5 bases). The CDR3 spans 13 residues. V was cut by 1 base and J by 8 bases, with 11 bases left in between. The germline V gene has CDR1 SGHVS and CDR2 FNYEAQ. DNA of the CDR3: TGTGCCAGCAGCTTAGGGAGACAGACCGAAGCTTTCTTT. This translates into CASSLGRQTEAFF. The full variable domain, completed using reference TRBV7-6 and TRBJ1-1, is GAGVSQSPRYKVTKRGQDVALRCDPISGHVSLYWYRQALGQGPEFLTYFNYEAQQDKSGLPNDRFSAERPEGSISTLTIQRTEQRDSAMYRCASSLGRQTEAFFGQGTRLTVV.

This chain joins TRBV29-1 and TRBJ1-3, with 7 bases that match TRBD1. Germline assignment: CDR1 SQVTM and CDR2 ANQGSEA. There are 14 residues in the CDR3. CDR3 sequence reads: CPGRRTGGGNTIYF. In DNA form, the CDR3 reads TGCCCAGGGAGGAGGACAGGCGGAGGGAACACCATATATTTT.

The J gene is TRBJ2-7, the V gene TRBV7-9; TRBD1 matches 8 bases. Germline CDR1 and CDR2: SEHNR and FQNEAQ (reference sequence). The CDR3 sequence is 16 residues long. The ends lost 1 base at V and 3 bases at J; junction bases unmatched: 8. CDR3 in amino acids: CASSLGRTGINYEQYF. DNA for the CDR3: TGTGCCAGCAGCTTAGGCAGGACAGGGATAAACTACGAGCAGTACTTC. The entire variable domain, with the rest obtained from reference TRBV7-9 and TRBJ2-7, is as follows: DTGVSQNPRHKITKRGQNVTFRCDPISEHNRLYWYRQTLGQGPEFLTYFQNEAQLEKSRLLSDRFSAERPKGSFSTLEIQRTEQGDSAMYLCASSLGRTGINYEQYFGPGTRLTVT.

V and J are TRBV14 and TRBJ2-2; TRBD1 matches at 7 bases. J was trimmed by 8 bases and V by 2 bases; bases with no gene match: 8. This CDR3 is 15 amino acids long. The germline V gene has CDR1 SGHDN and CDR2 FVKESK. CDR3: CASSQQGPGGGELFF. In DNA form, the CDR3 reads TGTGCCAGCAGCCAACAAGGACCAGGGGGAGGGGAGCTGTTTTTT.

Comments on this clone: The junction departs from germline at one end; a sequencing error may be responsible. The genes are TRBV10-3 and TRBJ1-6; D is uncertain. This CDR3 has 13 amino acids. CDR1 and CDR2 from the germline V gene are ENHRY and SYGVKD. The CDR3 DNA follows: TGTGCCATCAATGAGGGCTATAATTCACCCCTCCACTTT. This sequence encodes CAINEGYNSPLHF.

The rearrangement links TRBV7-9 to TRBJ2-7; D is unclear. Trimming cost V 0 bases and J 6 bases, with 6 bases left between them. CDR1 SEHNR and CDR2 FQNEAQ come from the germline V gene (reference sequence). The CDR3 has 12 amino acids. The CDR3 DNA reads as TGTGCCAGCAGCTTAGCGTCGGGCGAGCAGTACTTC. Translated: CASSLASGEQYF.

The chain couples TRBV6-5 to TRBJ2-6; D is perhaps TRBD1 (5 bases). The CDR3 runs 14 residues. In germline, CDR1 is MNHEY, CDR2 SVGAGI. Trimming took off 6 bases at V and 10 bases at J, with 16 bases between the two ends. CDR3 protein: CASSPQIQGNVLTF. CDR3 nucleotide sequence: TGTGCCAGCAGCCCCCAAATCCAGGGAAACGTCCTGACTTTC.

The V call is TRBV15, the J call TRBJ1-6; tentatively, D is TRBD1 (6 bases). V lost 0 bases to trimming and J lost 10 bases, with 13 bases between them. This CDR3 has 15 amino acids. The germline V gene encodes CDR1 LNHNV and CDR2 YYDKDF (reference sequence). The chain's CDR3 is CATSRDRGESSPLHF. The CDR3, as DNA: TGTGCCACCAGCAGAGATAGGGGGGAATCGTCACCCCTCCACTTT.

The V call is TRBV28, the J call TRBJ1-2, with D possibly matching TRBD1 (5 bases). Germline V gives CDR1 MDHEN, CDR2 SYDVKM. Trimming shortened V by 1 base and J by 13 bases, and 16 bases separated the two germline ends. This CDR3 spans 13 amino acids. CDR3 coding DNA: TGTGCCAGCAGTTTATTATCCCCTCGGACACGCACCTTC. Amino acids: CASSLLSPRTRTF.

This clone appeared once. V is TRBV5-1 and J is TRBJ2-7; 9 nucleotides agree with TRBD1. After removal of 0 bases from V and 4 bases from J, the junction contained 5 bases not matched to a gene. The CDR3 runs 15 residues. Looked up from germline, CDR1 is SGHRS and CDR2 is YFSETQ. Here the CDR3 reads CASSLDRGQPYEQYF. CDR3 nucleotide sequence: TGCGCCAGCAGCTTGGACAGGGGGCAACCTTACGAGCAGTACTTC.

This clone came up a few times. V is TRBV18 and J is TRBJ2-7; the D gene is possibly TRBD1 (6 bases). The CDR3 contains 14 residues. The V and J ends lost 3 bases and 2 bases respectively, with 11 bases between them. Germline V CDR1 and CDR2: KGHSH, LQKENI. The CDR3 bases are TGTGCCAGCTCACCGAAGGCAGGGGCCTACGAGCAGTACTTC. This translates into CASSPKAGAYEQYF.

The chain is built from TRBV7-2 and TRBJ1-6, with D uncertain. The V end lost 2 bases, the J end lost 6 bases, and 11 bases lay between the germline ends. The CDR3 loop spans 15 amino acids. Germline CDR1 SGHTA, CDR2 FQGNSA. In DNA form, the CDR3 reads TGTGCCAGCAGCTTACATGGGAATTCTAATTCACCCCTCCACTTT. Encoded protein: CASSLHGNSNSPLHF.

The chain carries TRBV28 and TRBJ2-6; D is perhaps TRBD1 (5 bases). CDR1 MDHEN and CDR2 SYDVKM come from the germline V gene. The germline V and J ends were trimmed by 1 base and 0 bases, with 13 bases remaining between them. The CDR3 is 18 residues long. CDR3: CASSLSTHRNSGANVLTF. In nucleotides, the CDR3 is TGTGCCAGCAGTTTATCCACTCACAGGAACTCTGGGGCCAACGTCCTGACTTTC.